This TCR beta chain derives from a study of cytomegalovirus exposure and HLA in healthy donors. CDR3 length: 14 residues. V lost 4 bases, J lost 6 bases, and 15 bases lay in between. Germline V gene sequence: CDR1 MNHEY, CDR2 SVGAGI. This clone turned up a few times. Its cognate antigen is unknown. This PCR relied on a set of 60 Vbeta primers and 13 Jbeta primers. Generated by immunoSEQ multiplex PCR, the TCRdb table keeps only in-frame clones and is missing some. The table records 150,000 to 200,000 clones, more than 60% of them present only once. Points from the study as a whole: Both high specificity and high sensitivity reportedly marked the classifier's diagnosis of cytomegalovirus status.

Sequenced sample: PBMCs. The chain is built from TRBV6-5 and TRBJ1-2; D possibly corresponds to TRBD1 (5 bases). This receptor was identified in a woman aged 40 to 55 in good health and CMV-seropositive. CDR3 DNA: TGTGCCAGCAGTTCCCGGGACTGGACGCATGGCTACACCTTC. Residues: CASSSRDWTHGYTF.